Reported below is one TCR beta chain. This sample was taken from a study of radiation and T cells in renal cell carcinoma. This sample's time point: baseline pretreatment blood. The treatment is: 15 Gy SBRT to primary tumor, nephrectomy 4 weeks later. Produced via immunoSEQ multiplex PCR; TCRdb's table is partial and in-frame only. The sample lists about 140,000 clones; 70% to 90% were seen once. The sample in question was blood, obtained from a patient whose treatment included radiotherapy and nephrectomy. This TCR was sampled from a woman in her 50s with renal cell carcinoma.

The CDR3 reads CASRLWGHEQFF. Written as DNA, the CDR3 is TGTGCCAGCAGGCTCTGGGGTCATGAGCAGTTCTTC. This sequence joins TRBV5-6 and TRBJ2-1; D unclear. CDR3 size: 12 residues. The V gene lost 5 bases and the J gene lost 8 bases, with 11 bases spanning the gap. Germline V gene lookup returns CDR1 SGHDT and CDR2 YYEEEE.